This TCR beta chain derives from a study of T cell responses to AZD1222 COVID-19 vaccine. The study, taken as a whole, reports: Recipients of AZD1222 seropositive at baseline numbered only six or seven. Only after the peak T cell response were repertoires sampled.

This clone was found a few times. As yet, its antigen is unknown. Here immunoSEQ multiplex PCR was the method, and the copy in TCRdb shows in-frame clones only, minus some. The sample lists about 110,000 clones, 88% seen once, with about 1.6% in the top ten. Germline CDR1 reads SGHAT; CDR2 reads FQNNGV. The CDR3 has 15 amino acids. With V trimmed by 1 base and J by 6 bases, 5 bases remained unmatched. The clonotype comes from an adult in good health. The rearrangement links TRBV11-2 to TRBJ2-1; 8 bases are a match to TRBD1. The source was peripheral blood, collected on day 0 of AZD1222 vaccination. The CDR3 nucleotides read TGTGCCAGCAGCTTAGGGGGCACAGGGGGCAATGAGCAGTTCTTC. It encodes CASSLGGTGGNEQFF. Filled out from reference TRBV11-2 and TRBJ2-1, the complete variable domain reads EAGVAQSPRYKIIEKRQSVAFWCNPISGHATLYWYQQILGQGPKLLIQFQNNGVVDDSQLPKDRFSAERLKGVDSTLKIQPAKLEDSAVYLCASSLGGTGGNEQFFGPGTRLTVL.